Reported below is one T cell receptor (beta chain). This clone's antigen is unknown. No quality values exist for individual bases; no much larger clone is one base distant. The data were obtained in a study of CD8 T cells in Susac syndrome (dated by TCRdb to about 2019). Regarding the complete study: Among the Susac syndrome patients who were sequenced, clinically active disease was present in over 5 and clinical remission was observed in roughly eight. Susac syndrome patients were therapy-naive, on corticosteroids (some also receiving IVIg), or on IVIg alone at blood withdrawal. The study used repertoire sequencing to test whether antigen drove CD8+ T cell activation and differentiation in Susac syndrome. Study-wide conclusions, independent of this receptor: The study acknowledged that relatively few individuals were included in the TCR sequencing and HLA analysis. In patients with Susac syndrome, the CD4+ T cell repertoire showed no detectable clonal expansion.

In the germline V gene, CDR1 corresponds to KGHSH and CDR2 to LQKENI. Trimming costs V 0 bases and J 7 bases, and their ends lie 14 bases apart. The CDR3 runs 15 amino acids, cysteine and phenylalanine included. Kept here is only the CDR3 DNA, which spans 45 bases and is read in frame from base 1. RNA was extracted using the RNeasy kit, and roughly 0.5 to 1 ug of the RNA was reverse transcribed with random hexamers. TCR beta CDR3 regions were amplified with the immunoSEQ multiplex PCR assay covering 54 Vbeta and 13 Jbeta segments. To correct PCR amplification bias, a synthetic template baseline was used for both primer optimization and computational correction. The published analysis was carried out like this. Only productive sequences were kept, with reads annotated to V, D and J genes according to IMGT and analyzed in immunoSEQ Analyzer. To calculate clonality, Shannon entropy was normalized by log2 of the number of productive unique sequences and then subtracted from one. Public and private clones were assessed among the 100 most prevalent clones of each patient and control. A clone was defined as Susac-specific if it was absent from the healthy and MS cohorts, from approximately 980 published viral clones and from other ImmuneACCESS disease sequences. Using fastp trimming at Q25 and MiXCR clonotype assembly, TCRdb reanalyzed the public sequencing data and kept in-frame beta chains. Under each unique CDR3 protein, matching rows form one entry showing the most common genes and DNA. TCRdb, not the original authors, processed these V and J calls. The sample has over 150,000 distinct CDR3 sequences on record, roughly 94% of them singletons. Clones ranked in the top ten supply 0.09% to 0.1% of the sample.

Peripheral blood CD8+ and CD4+ T cells from healthy donors, Susac syndrome patients and multiple sclerosis patients were profiled by high-throughput TCR beta sequencing. Susac syndrome patients met recently defined diagnostic criteria for definite or probable disease. Bulk CD8+ and CD4+ T cells were purified by magnetic negative isolation, while CD8+ TEMRA cells were enriched using FACS. Blood was collected in EDTA tubes and processed within 24 hours, with PBMCs isolated through density gradient centrifugation. PBMCs destined for TCR sequencing were cryopreserved in liquid nitrogen and later thawed in a 37 °C water bath. A purity of at least 90% was achieved for sorted or isolated CD4+, CD8+ and CD8+ TEMRA cells.

The source is a human donor with Susac syndrome. The source material was CD4+ T cells from PBMCs. This chain is built from TRBV18 and TRBJ2-3; matching of 5 bases hints at TRBD2 as the D gene. The nucleotide sequence reads as follows: TGTGCCAGCTCACCACCGGACGGAGGTCTATATACGCAGTATTTT. Its product reads: CASSPPDGGLYTQYF.